The clone carrying this T cell receptor (beta chain) was seen only a few times. Antigen specificity is unknown. The data were taken from a study of T cells in Graves' hyperthyroidism and ophthalmopathy. Study-level background: Peripheral blood was collected at initial diagnosis, before any treatment.

Whole-study findings and limits: Ophthalmopathy onset followed model prediction by a median about 6.5 months. By a 13 V-J model, ophthalmopathy was set apart from stable hyperthyroidism.

Per germline, CDR1 LNHDA and CDR2 SQIVND (reference sequence). The CDR3 contains 17 residues. J gave up 9 bases and V 4 bases, and 16 bases lay outside the gene matches. Template material for amplifying TCR beta CDR3 regions consisted of RNA transcripts. In the first-round RT-PCR of the TCR CDR3, the HTBI primer set was used. TCRdb analysed the multiplex PCR reads with MiXCR anew, one entry per CDR3 protein. This repertoire shows about 770,000 distinct CDR3 sequences, roughly a sixth found once; its top ten account for approximately 15%. This rearrangement joins TRBV19 to TRBJ2-1; 9 positions agree with TRBD1. This TCR came from a woman aged 50 to 65 with Graves' hyperthyroidism that later progressed to Graves' ophthalmopathy. The sequenced sample was blood. The CDR3 region has the DNA TGTGCCAGTAGTAAAGGACGTACCGGGACAGGGAAGAGTGAGCAGTTCTTC. This gives the protein CASSKGRTGTGKSEQFF.